These 29 T cell receptor beta chains were sequenced from one sample in a study of T cells after yellow fever vaccination. Via MiXCR, TCRdb re-called the 5' RACE reads, giving one row per CDR3 protein. The table lists roughly 300,000 distinct CDR3 sequences, roughly 8% of them singletons. The sample consisted of PBMCs, taken about 49 days after the first yellow fever vaccination. Receptor source: a man between 18 and 29 years old who received the YFV17D yellow fever vaccine.

This clonotype turned up a few times. One end of the junction is discordant with germline, which a read error may explain. The rearrangement joins TRBV14 to TRBJ2-4; 9 nucleotides line up with TRBD1. The CDR3 is 13 amino acids. The germline V gene encodes CDR1 SGHDN and CDR2 FVKESK. This chain's CDR3 is CASSQGVGQGMHF. The CDR3 region has the DNA TGTGCCAGCAGCCAAGGGGTCGGACAGGGGATGCACTTC.

This rearrangement joins TRBV29-1 to TRBJ2-2; D is possibly TRBD1 (5 bases). The CDR3 covers 14 residues. V was cut by 6 bases and J by 0 bases, with 11 bases left in between. Per the germline V gene, CDR1 is SQVTM and CDR2 is ANQGSEA. CDR3 loop: CSVIGDTNTGELFF. The CDR3 DNA sequence: TGCAGCGTAATAGGGGATACGAACACCGGGGAGCTGTTTTTT.

This clonotype was seen a handful of times. The chain links TRBV27 to TRBJ2-4; 8 bases agree with TRBD1. The CDR3 sequence is 17 residues long. Germline CDR1 MNHEY, CDR2 SMNVEV (reference sequence). Unmatched junction bases numbered 7, after V lost 3 bases and J lost 0 bases. The CDR3: CASSFSTGDIAKNIQYF. Here the CDR3 DNA reads TGTGCCAGCAGTTTTTCGACAGGGGATATAGCCAAAAACATTCAGTACTTC.

Points on this clonotype: One end of the junction does not line up with germline, which may come from a read error. The chain uses TRBV5-4 and TRBJ2-3; D not resolved. Looked up from germline, CDR1 is SGHNT and CDR2 is YYREEE (reference sequence). The CDR3 is made up of 13 amino acids. The CDR3 DNA is TGTACCAGCAGCTTGGCCAGCACAGATACGCAGTATTTT. Translation gives CTSSLASTDTQYF. Together with reference TRBV5-4 and TRBJ2-3, the CDR3 gives the full variable domain: ETGVTQSPTHLIKTRGQQVTLRCSSQSGHNTVSWYQQALGQGPQFIFQYYREEENGRGNFPPRFSGLQFPNYSSELNVNALELDDSALYLCTSSLASTDTQYFGPGTRLTVL.

This clonotype was found many times. Here the CDR3 reads CASSRIDTTGELFF. The DNA of the CDR3 is TGTGCCAGCAGCCGAATAGACACTACCGGGGAGCTGTTTTTT. The V call is TRBV5-8, the J call TRBJ2-2, with D uncertain. The CDR3 sequence is 14 residues long. V was shortened by 4 bases and J by 5 bases, with 12 bases between the two germline ends. The germline V gene has CDR1 SGHTS and CDR2 YDEGEE. Complete variable domain (other parts from reference TRBV5-8 and TRBJ2-2): EAGVTQSPTHLIKTRGQQATLRCSPISGHTSVYWYQQALGLGLQFLLWYDEGEERNRGNFPPRFSGRQFPNYSSELNVNALELEDSALYLCASSRIDTTGELFFGEGSRLTVL.

There are many counts of this clonotype. This CDR3 reads CASSLGTSSYEQYV. The CDR3 DNA sequence: TGTGCCAGCAGCTTGGGGACTAGCTCCTACGAGCAGTACGTC. V gene TRBV5-6 combines with J gene TRBJ2-7, with 7 bases lining up with TRBD2. The ends lost 0 bases at V and 0 bases at J; junction bases unmatched: 0. The CDR3 runs to 14 residues. Germline V lookup: CDR1 SGHDT, CDR2 YYEEEE.

This clonotype was counted only a few times. V is TRBV5-1 and J is TRBJ2-5; D possibly corresponds to TRBD1 (5 bases). Germline CDR1 SGHRS, CDR2 YFSETQ. Trimming took 1 base from V and 1 from J, leaving 11 bases between them. The CDR3 runs 15 residues. The CDR3 spells CASSLSHRLQETQYF. CDR3 DNA: TGCGCCAGCAGCTTGTCTCACAGGCTCCAAGAGACCCAGTACTTC.

This clonotype came up many times. The chain joins TRBV7-3 to TRBJ1-2; D possibly corresponds to TRBD1 (5 bases). The CDR3 has 13 residues. The germline CDR1 and CDR2 sequences are SGHTA and FQGTGA. Trimming left V 6 bases short and J 3 bases short, with 11 bases between. This chain's CDR3 is CASRRGLDYGYTF. Here the CDR3 DNA reads TGTGCCAGCAGACGGGGCTTAGACTATGGCTACACCTTC.

This clonotype occurred a few times. J is TRBJ2-1 and V is TRBV4-3, with a tentative D call TRBD1 (6 bases). The CDR3 consists of 17 residues. Germline V gives CDR1 LGHNA, CDR2 YSLEER. V was trimmed by 0 bases and J by 9 bases, leaving 21 bases between them. In DNA form, the CDR3 reads TGCGCCAGCAGCCAAGATCCGGCAGGGACAATTGGGGGTGAGCAGTTCTTC. Its protein is CASSQDPAGTIGGEQFF.

The chain recombines TRBV27 with TRBJ2-1, with 9 bases matching TRBD1. CDR3 length: 13 residues. The germline V gene encodes CDR1 MNHEY and CDR2 SMNVEV (reference sequence). V shed 7 bases, J shed 5 bases, and the junction held 3 bases outside the gene matches. CDR3 loop: CASTGTGNNEQFF. The CDR3 bases are TGTGCCAGCACCGGGACAGGGAACAATGAGCAGTTCTTC.

The sample holds a few counts of this clonotype. CDR3 sequence reads: CASSSGATAFF. The CDR3 bases are TGTGCCAGCAGCTCCGGGGCGACGGCTTTCTTT. The chain has TRBV11-2 and TRBJ1-1; D possibly corresponds to TRBD1 (5 bases). The CDR3 is made up of 11 amino acids. Germline V gene sequence: CDR1 SGHAT, CDR2 FQNNGV. V was shortened by 4 bases and J by 11 bases, with 11 bases between the two germline ends. Drawing the rest from reference TRBV11-2 and TRBJ1-1, the complete variable domain is EAGVAQSPRYKIIEKRQSVAFWCNPISGHATLYWYQQILGQGPKLLIQFQNNGVVDDSQLPKDRFSAERLKGVDSTLKIQPAKLEDSAVYLCASSSGATAFFGQGTRLTVV.

This clonotype was counted ten times or more. V gene TRBV7-2 combines with J gene TRBJ1-2; D unclear. The CDR3 runs to 13 residues. Germline V gives CDR1 SGHTA, CDR2 FQGNSA. V was trimmed by 2 bases and J by 0 bases, leaving 4 bases between them. CDR3 protein: CASSLRPNYGYTF. The CDR3 DNA sequence: TGTGCCAGCAGCTTACGGCCTAACTATGGCTACACCTTC.

This clonotype was seen many times. The chain combines TRBV7-2 with TRBJ2-7; D might be TRBD1 (6 bases). V was trimmed by 1 base and J by 3 bases, leaving 13 bases between them. Germline-derived CDR1 and CDR2 are SGHTA and FQGNSA. There are 15 residues in the CDR3. CDR3 loop: CASSLGGLGGYEQYV. The CDR3 DNA is TGTGCCAGCAGCTTAGGAGGGTTAGGGGGCTACGAGCAGTACGTC.

The chain is built from TRBV7-9 and TRBJ1-2; a possible D gene is TRBD1 (5 bases). Between the trimmed V and J ends, which lost 5 bases and 14 bases, there was a span of 27 bases. Germline V CDR1 and CDR2: SEHNR, FQNEAQ (reference sequence). CDR3 length: 15 residues. This CDR3 reads CASSPLRSGTHQPTF. The CDR3 DNA follows: TGTGCCAGCAGCCCGCTCCGGTCAGGGACCCACCAACCTACCTTC.

In this sample, this clonotype turned up many times. The chain is built from TRBV9 and TRBJ2-5, with 7 bases aligning to TRBD2. V was pared by 4 bases and J by 1 base, with 7 bases of the junction left unmatched. This CDR3 has 15 amino acids. Germline CDR1 is SGDLS and CDR2 is YYNGEE. CDR3 nucleotide sequence: TGTGCCAGCAGCCCCCGGGGGGACCTCCAAGAGACCCAGTACTTC. This encodes CASSPRGDLQETQYF. The full variable domain, in which reference TRBV9 and TRBJ2-5 provide the parts outside the CDR3, is DSGVTQTPKHLITATGQRVTLRCSPRSGDLSVYWYQQSLDQGLQFLIQYYNGEERAKGNILERFSAQQFPDLHSELNLSSLELGDSALYFCASSPRGDLQETQYFGPGTRLLVL.

This clonotype was found many times. The chain employs TRBV5-1 and TRBJ2-1, with 9 bases that match TRBD2. Looked up from germline, CDR1 is SGHRS and CDR2 is YFSETQ. V dropped 0 bases and J dropped 8; count of bases not matched to a gene: 6. The CDR3 runs 15 residues. Here the CDR3 DNA reads TGCGCCAGCAGCTTGGGCGGGGGGGCTTTGGATGAGCAGTTCTTC. Protein product: CASSLGGGALDEQFF.

This clonotype was seen at least ten times. Here the CDR3 reads CASSPPGQGGQPQHF. The CDR3 DNA is TGTGCCAGCTCACCACCGGGACAGGGCGGTCAGCCCCAGCATTTT. This chain joins TRBV18 and TRBJ1-5, with 9 bases matching TRBD1. CDR3 size: 15 residues. The J segment lost 6 bases and the V segment lost 0 bases, leaving 3 bases of the junction unmatched. Germline-derived CDR1 and CDR2 are KGHSH and LQKENI.

J is TRBJ2-1 and V is TRBV20-1; D not resolved. This CDR3 is built from 13 residues. CDR1 is DFQATT and CDR2 is SNEGSKA in the germline V gene (reference sequence). V was cut by 3 bases and J by 7 bases, with 13 bases left in between. Written as DNA, the CDR3 is TGCAGTGCTAGCGGGTCCGCGAGGAATGAGCAGTTCTTC. Encoded protein: CSASGSARNEQFF.

V usage is TRBV9 and J usage is TRBJ2-5; maybe TRBD2 (5 bases). The CDR3 is made up of 14 amino acids. V lost 0 bases and J lost 3, with 9 bases in between. Germline V gene data show CDR1 as SGDLS and CDR2 as YYNGEE. The CDR3 loop reads CASSVGYGEETQYF. DNA for the CDR3: TGTGCCAGCAGCGTAGGGTACGGGGAAGAGACCCAGTACTTC.

This clonotype has ten or more counts. This rearrangement joins TRBV2 to TRBJ2-5; 10 bases are shared with TRBD2. The CDR3 loop spans 13 amino acids. J lost 5 bases, V lost 4 bases, and 1 base had no gene match. Germline CDR1 SNHLY, CDR2 FYNNEI. DNA of the CDR3: TGTGCCAGCAGTGGGGGACTAGCGGAGACCCAGTACTTC. Residues: CASSGGLAETQYF.

This clonotype was seen a few times. The J gene is TRBJ2-1, the V gene TRBV7-2, with a tentative D call TRBD2 (7 bases). The CDR3 is 14 residues long. Germline V gene sequence: CDR1 SGHTA, CDR2 FQGNSA. V was trimmed by 2 bases and J by 9 bases, leaving 14 bases between them. The CDR3 coding sequence is TGTGCCAGCAGCTTAACTAGGGGGGGTGCTGAGCAGTTCTTC. Translation gives CASSLTRGGAEQFF. The whole variable domain, filled in from reference TRBV7-2 and TRBJ2-1, reads GAGVSQSPSNKVTEKGKDVELRCDPISGHTALYWYRQSLGQGLEFLIYFQGNSAPDKSGLPSDRFSAERTGGSVSTLTIQRTQQEDSAVYLCASSLTRGGAEQFFGPGTRLTVL.

The rearrangement uses TRBV18 and TRBJ2-7; D gene unclear. V was shortened by 4 bases and J by 2 bases, with 12 bases between the two germline ends. This CDR3 has 14 amino acids. Germline CDR1 is KGHSH and CDR2 is LQKENI. This CDR3 is CASSQNSGAYEQYV. CDR3 bases: TGTGCCAGCTCACAGAATAGTGGGGCCTACGAGCAGTACGTC.

This clonotype has more than one count but fewer than ten. The chain recombines TRBV2 with TRBJ2-7; D might be TRBD1 (6 bases). V lost 3 bases, J lost 6 bases, and 21 bases lay in between. The CDR3 extends over 16 amino acids. Germline V gene data show CDR1 as SNHLY and CDR2 as FYNNEI. In nucleotides, the CDR3 is TGTGCCAGCAGTGACGGGACACCGGTAGGTTTTTCCGAGCAGTACGTC. Translation: CASSDGTPVGFSEQYV.

At least ten counts were recorded for this clonotype. J is TRBJ2-1 and V is TRBV20-1; 15 nucleotides match TRBD2. V lost 6 bases to trimming and J lost 7 bases; unmatched junction nucleotides: 4. Germline CDR1 and CDR2: DFQATT and SNEGSKA (reference sequence). This CDR3 has 14 residues. CDR3 coding DNA: TGCAGTGCCGGACTAGCGGGGGGGCCAAATGAGCAGTTCTTC. Protein product: CSAGLAGGPNEQFF.

This clonotype was detected ten times or more. The rearrangement joins TRBV5-1 to TRBJ1-2; D remains ambiguous. The germline gives CDR1 SGHRS, CDR2 YFSETQ. The CDR3 covers 14 residues. The V gene lost 0 bases and the J gene lost 4 bases, with 10 bases spanning the gap. CDR3 amino acids: CASSLVDEAYGYTF. CDR3 coding DNA: TGCGCCAGCAGCTTGGTTGATGAGGCCTATGGCTACACCTTC.

This clonotype has a handful of counts. The J gene is TRBJ2-2, the V gene TRBV3-1; possibly TRBD1 or TRBD2 for D (5 bases each). The V end was cut by 0 bases, the J end by 4 bases, with 9 bases between. CDR3 length: 15 amino acids. From germline, CDR1 is LGHDT and CDR2 YNNKEL (reference sequence). The CDR3: CASSQDGGGTGELFF. In DNA form, the CDR3 reads TGTGCCAGCAGCCAAGACGGTGGGGGCACCGGGGAGCTGTTTTTT.

The rearrangement joins TRBV1 to TRBJ2-7; the table's D call of TRBD2 was not tested on the DNA. TRBV1 is termed a pseudogene. The CDR3 runs to 15 residues. The CDR3 DNA sequence: TGCACCAGCAGTGAAGACAGAGGGTCGAAAAGCGAGCAGTACTTC. Translating it yields CTSSEDRGSKSEQYF.

This clonotype appeared many times. The chain carries TRBV5-1 and TRBJ2-3; D tentatively reads TRBD1 or TRBD2 (6 bases each). V lost 3 bases and J lost 0, with 8 bases in between. The CDR3 spans 14 residues. From germline, CDR1 is SGHRS and CDR2 YFSETQ. This CDR3 reads CASSWGASTDTQYF. The CDR3 nucleotides read TGCGCCAGCAGCTGGGGGGCGAGCACAGATACGCAGTATTTT.

J is TRBJ1-2 and V is TRBV29-1; no clear D gene. CDR3 length: 12 amino acids. Germline V gene sequence: CDR1 SQVTM, CDR2 ANQGSEA. V lost 4 bases and J 6 bases, leaving 12 bases between the germline ends. The CDR3 DNA is TGCAGCGTTGTGGTAGGGATTCATGGCTACACCTTC. Its translation is CSVVVGIHGYTF.